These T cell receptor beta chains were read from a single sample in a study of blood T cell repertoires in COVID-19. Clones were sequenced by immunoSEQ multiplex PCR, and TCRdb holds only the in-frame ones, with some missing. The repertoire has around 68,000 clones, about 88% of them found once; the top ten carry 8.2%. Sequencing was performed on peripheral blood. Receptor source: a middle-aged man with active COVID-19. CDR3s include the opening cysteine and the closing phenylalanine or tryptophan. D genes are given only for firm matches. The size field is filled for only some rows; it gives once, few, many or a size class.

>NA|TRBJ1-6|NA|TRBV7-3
CASSLERTNSPLHF
TGTGCCAGCAGCTTGGAGAGAACTAATTCACCCCTCCACTTT
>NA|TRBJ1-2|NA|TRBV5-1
CASSLGPDNYGYTF
TGCGCCAGCAGCTTGGGTCCAGATAACTATGGCTACACCTTC
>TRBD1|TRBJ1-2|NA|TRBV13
CASSKDRDYYGYTF
TGTGCCAGCAGCAAAGACAGGGACTACTATGGCTACACCTTC
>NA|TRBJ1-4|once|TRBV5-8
CASSLDSEKLFF
TGTGCCAGCAGCCTAGACAGCGAAAAACTGTTTTTT
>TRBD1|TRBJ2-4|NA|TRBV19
CASSTRTGGDQNIQYF
TGTGCCAGTAGTACCAGGACAGGGGGCGACCAAAACATTCAGTACTTC
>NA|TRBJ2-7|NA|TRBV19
CASSSTGRVGEQYF
TGTGCCAGTAGTTCGACAGGAAGAGTAGGCGAGCAGTACTTC
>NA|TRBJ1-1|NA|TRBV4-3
CASSPILGAENTEAFF
TGCGCCAGCAGTCCAATTCTAGGGGCGGAGAACACTGAAGCTTTCTTT
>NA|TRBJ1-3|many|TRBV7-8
CASSPELTGGNTIYF
TGTGCCAGCAGCCCCGAGTTAACAGGTGGAAACACCATATATTTT
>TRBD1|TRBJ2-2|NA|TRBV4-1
CASSQVGGRGLVGELFF
TGCGCCAGCAGCCAAGTCGGCGGTAGGGGGCTGGTCGGGGAGCTGTTTTTT
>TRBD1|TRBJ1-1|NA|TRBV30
CAWGPGQGRTEAFF
TGTGCCTGGGGGCCCGGACAGGGAAGGACTGAAGCTTTCTTT
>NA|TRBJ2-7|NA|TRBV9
CASSAEAGETEQYF
TGTGCCAGCAGCGCCGAGGCAGGGGAGACCGAGCAGTACTTC
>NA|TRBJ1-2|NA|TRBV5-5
CASSLAPRQGSYGYTF
TGTGCCAGCAGCTTGGCGCCCCGGCAGGGGAGCTATGGCTACACCTTC
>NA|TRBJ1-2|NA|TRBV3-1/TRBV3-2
CASSAQGLNYGYTF
TGTGCCTCATCGGCTCAGGGTTTAAACTATGGCTACACCTTC
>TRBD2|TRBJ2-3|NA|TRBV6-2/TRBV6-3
CASSLIAGDTDTQYF
TGTGCCAGCAGTTTAATAGCGGGGGACACAGATACGCAGTATTTT